These 25 T cell receptor beta chains came from one sample sequenced in a study of cytomegalovirus exposure and HLA in healthy donors. It was with 60 Vbeta and 13 Jbeta primers that the PCR ran. Clones were sequenced by immunoSEQ multiplex PCR, and TCRdb holds only the in-frame ones, with some missing. The table has more than 95,000 clones, over 65% seen once. Sequencing was done on a sample of PBMCs. These receptor sequences come from a man in his forties or fifties in good health and CMV-seropositive.

V and J are TRBV11-2 and TRBJ2-4; tentative D call: TRBD1 (6 bases). The CDR3 is 15 residues long. The germline V gene has CDR1 SGHAT and CDR2 FQNNGV. V dropped 2 bases and J dropped 6 bases, with 14 bases sitting between them. The CDR3: CASSLTRAGVNIQYF. DNA for the CDR3: TGTGCCAGCAGCTTAACGCGGGCAGGGGTAAACATTCAGTACTTC.

The chain uses TRBV2 and TRBJ1-3; weak D call: TRBD1 (6 bases). The germline V and J ends were trimmed by 6 bases and 0 bases, with 12 bases remaining between them. Germline V CDR1 and CDR2: SNHLY, FYNNEI. The CDR3 consists of 15 residues. The CDR3 loop reads CASRTGGPSGNTIYF. The CDR3 bases are TGTGCCAGCAGGACTGGGGGCCCCTCTGGAAACACCATATATTTT.

The chain is built from TRBV15 and TRBJ2-1, with 7 bases aligning to TRBD2. With 5 bases clipped from V and 0 bases from J, the junction kept 7 bases outside the gene matches. Germline V gives CDR1 LNHNV, CDR2 YYDKDF (reference sequence). The CDR3 is 16 residues long. CDR3 nucleotides: TGTGCCACCAGCGGCGCTAGCGGAAGCTCCTACAATGAGCAGTTCTTC. Its translation: CATSGASGSSYNEQFF.

This chain connects TRBV4-2 to TRBJ2-3, with 9 bases lining up with TRBD2. Germline V gene sequence: CDR1 LGHNA, CDR2 YNFKEQ. The trim removed 4 bases at V and 0 bases at J, leaving 8 bases unmatched. The length of the CDR3 is 17 residues. As DNA, the CDR3 is TGTGCCAGCAGCCCCCAGACTAGCGGTGCTAGCACAGATACGCAGTATTTT. This sequence encodes CASSPQTSGASTDTQYF.

The rearrangement uses TRBV29-1 and TRBJ2-7; 10 nucleotides match TRBD1. The CDR3 length is 14 residues. Germline V gene sequence: CDR1 SQVTM, CDR2 ANQGSEA. With V trimmed by 5 bases and J by 2 bases, 6 bases remained unmatched. CDR3 amino acids: CSVMTGTGAYEQYF. In DNA, the CDR3 is TGCAGCGTTATGACCGGGACAGGGGCCTACGAGCAGTACTTC.

The V gene is TRBV30, the J gene TRBJ1-4; D is unclear. V was clipped by 2 bases and J by 0 bases, with 13 bases between them. CDR3 length: 16 amino acids. The V gene's germline CDR1 is GTSNPN and CDR2 SVGIG (reference sequence). CDR3 in amino acids: CAWSPGQSTTNEKLFF. CDR3 nucleotide sequence: TGTGCCTGGAGTCCTGGGCAGTCGACAACTAATGAAAAACTGTTTTTT.

CDR3 residues: CASSPRGQNNSPLHF. The CDR3 region has the DNA TGTGCCAGCAGCCCCAGGGGACAGAATAATTCACCCCTCCACTTT. The gene calls are TRBV7-9 and TRBJ1-6; 7 bases match TRBD1. The CDR3 runs 15 residues. Germline CDR1 and CDR2: SEHNR and FQNEAQ (reference sequence). V shed 5 bases and J 5 bases; nucleotides not matched to a gene: 6.

This chain uses TRBV7-9 with TRBJ1-2, with unresolved D. CDR3 length: 15 amino acids. V was cut by 5 bases and J by 6 bases, with 19 bases left in between. Germline CDR1 and CDR2: SEHNR and FQNEAQ (reference sequence). For the CDR3, the DNA is TGTGCCAGCAGCCGCGTCGGAACAGCCTCGCATGGCTACACCTTC. Its translation is CASSRVGTASHGYTF. The full variable domain, in which reference TRBV7-9 and TRBJ1-2 provide the parts outside the CDR3, is DTGVSQNPRHKITKRGQNVTFRCDPISEHNRLYWYRQTLGQGPEFLTYFQNEAQLEKSRLLSDRFSAERPKGSFSTLEIQRTEQGDSAMYLCASSRVGTASHGYTFGSGTRLTVV.

This chain connects TRBV13 to TRBJ2-3, with D perhaps TRBD2 (6 bases). Germline CDR1 reads PRHDT; CDR2 reads FYEKMQ (reference sequence). Trimming shortened V by 0 bases and J by 1 base, and 14 bases separated the two germline ends. The CDR3 length is 17 residues. CDR3 region: CASSLGMGGKGTDTQYF. CDR3 bases: TGTGCCAGCAGCTTAGGCATGGGGGGAAAGGGCACAGATACGCAGTATTTT.

Remarks on this clone: A junction boundary mismatches the germline segment, possibly from a read error. The V and J genes are TRBV7-9 and TRBJ2-7; 13 bases match TRBD2. The CDR3 runs to 18 residues. Germline loops: CDR1 SEHNR, CDR2 FQNEAQ (reference sequence). The CDR3 sequence: CSSSLGTSGGGSSYEQYF. The CDR3 DNA reads as TGTTCCAGCAGCTTAGGAACTAGCGGGGGGGGGAGCTCCTACGAGCAGTACTTC.

The rearrangement links TRBV28 to TRBJ1-1, with no clear D. In germline, CDR1 is MDHEN, CDR2 SYDVKM. Trimming removed 4 bases at V and 4 bases at J, with 10 bases between. This CDR3 spans 13 amino acids. The CDR3 here is CASSSTAFTEAFF. CDR3 in DNA: TGTGCCAGCAGTTCCACAGCTTTCACTGAAGCTTTCTTT.

The chain recombines TRBV7-2 with TRBJ1-5, with D tentatively TRBD1 (5 bases). V dropped 5 bases and J dropped 3 bases, with 14 bases sitting between them. This CDR3 has 15 residues. Germline CDR1 is SGHTA and CDR2 is FQGNSA. The CDR3 loop is CASSLYQGPNQPQHF. CDR3 DNA sequence: TGTGCCAGCAGCCTTTATCAGGGCCCCAATCAGCCCCAGCATTTT.

The chain links TRBV2 to TRBJ1-1; the match to TRBD1 covers 9 bases. The CDR3 is made up of 13 amino acids. V lost 7 bases and J lost 1; bases outside the gene matches: 1. Germline V lookup: CDR1 SNHLY, CDR2 FYNNEI. Here the CDR3 reads CASKGQGNTEAFF. As DNA, the CDR3 is TGTGCCAGCAAGGGACAGGGGAACACTGAAGCTTTCTTT.

V gene TRBV29-1 combines with J gene TRBJ2-3; 15 nucleotides agree with TRBD2. The V segment lost 0 bases and the J segment 6 bases; nucleotides outside the gene matches: 10. The CDR3 runs to 18 residues. Germline values: CDR1 SQVTM, CDR2 ANQGSEA. CDR3: CSVEEGGLAGGRGDTQYF. In nucleotides, the CDR3 is TGCAGCGTTGAAGAGGGGGGACTAGCGGGGGGCCGCGGGGATACGCAGTATTTT.

The V and J genes are TRBV7-9 and TRBJ1-2; 7 nucleotides agree with TRBD1. The CDR3 loop spans 14 amino acids. Losses at the gene ends were 5 bases for V and 7 bases for J; bases not matched to a gene: 10. From germline, CDR1 is SEHNR and CDR2 FQNEAQ (reference sequence). CDR3 protein: CASSAQQGMSGYTF. For the CDR3, the DNA is TGTGCCAGCAGCGCGCAACAGGGGATGAGTGGCTACACCTTC.

The rearrangement links TRBV9 to TRBJ2-7, with 8 nucleotides matching TRBD2. In germline, CDR1 is SGDLS, CDR2 YYNGEE. The CDR3 runs 15 residues. V lost 0 bases to trimming and J lost 5 bases; unmatched junction nucleotides: 7. The CDR3 region has the DNA TGTGCCAGCAGCGTAGTAAGCGGGGGTCCCCACGAGCAGTACTTC. Its protein product is CASSVVSGGPHEQYF. Full variable domain (missing parts from reference TRBV9 and TRBJ2-7): DSGVTQTPKHLITATGQRVTLRCSPRSGDLSVYWYQQSLDQGLQFLIQYYNGEERAKGNILERFSAQQFPDLHSELNLSSLELGDSALYFCASSVVSGGPHEQYFGPGTRLTVT.

The chain combines TRBV7-9 with TRBJ2-5, with 8 bases aligning to TRBD2. The CDR3 is 15 residues long. Germline CDR1 reads SEHNR; CDR2 reads FQNEAQ (reference sequence). J lost 2 bases, V lost 1 base, and 3 bases had no gene match. The CDR3 DNA reads as TGTGCCAGCAGCTTAGGAGTAGCGGGGCAAGAGACCCAGTACTTC. Residues: CASSLGVAGQETQYF.

The rearrangement links TRBV19 to TRBJ2-5; D might be TRBD1 (5 bases). The CDR3 loop spans 15 amino acids. Germline V gives CDR1 LNHDA, CDR2 SQIVND (reference sequence). Trimming removed 4 bases from V and 3 bases from J, with 15 bases in between. CDR3: CASSSRNLGEETQYF. CDR3 sequence (DNA): TGTGCCAGTAGTAGTAGGAACTTAGGGGAAGAGACCCAGTACTTC.

This chain joins TRBV7-2 and TRBJ1-4; D is ambiguous. The CDR3 has 12 residues. The V end lost 5 bases, the J end lost 5 bases, and 6 bases lay between the germline ends. Germline CDR1 and CDR2: SGHTA and FQGNSA. CDR3 in amino acids: CASSPVNEKLFF. In nucleotides, the CDR3 is TGTGCCAGCAGCCCTGTGAATGAAAAACTGTTTTTT.

The chain links TRBV5-4 to TRBJ1-4, with a tentative D call TRBD1 (5 bases). The V end lost 0 bases, the J end lost 7 bases, and 16 bases lay between the germline ends. The CDR3 runs to 16 residues. Germline V gives CDR1 SGHNT, CDR2 YYREEE (reference sequence). The CDR3 DNA reads TGTGCCAGCAGCTTGGGATTAGGGGCCCCGCGTGAAAAACTGTTTTTT. Protein sequence: CASSLGLGAPREKLFF.

The J gene is TRBJ2-7, the V gene TRBV9; TRBD1 matches at 10 bases. There are 15 residues in the CDR3. Looked up from germline, CDR1 is SGDLS and CDR2 is YYNGEE. Trimming at V came to 0 bases and at J to 4 bases, leaving 4 bases not matched to a gene. The CDR3 bases are TGTGCCAGCAGCGTAGAAGGGACAGGGGCTTACGAGCAGTACTTC. The encoded protein is CASSVEGTGAYEQYF.

The V call is TRBV5-1, the J call TRBJ1-5, with D hard to call. The CDR3 is 11 residues long. Germline values: CDR1 SGHRS, CDR2 YFSETQ. V lost 0 bases to trimming and J lost 11 bases, with 6 bases between them. Written as DNA, the CDR3 is TGCGCCAGCAGCTTGGAAATAGCCCAGCATTTT. Protein sequence: CASSLEIAQHF.

This clone appeared many times. The rearrangement joins TRBV6-5 to TRBJ1-2; 10 nucleotides align to TRBD1. The germline gives CDR1 MNHEY, CDR2 SVGAGI. J was trimmed by 1 base and V by 2 bases; bases with no gene match: 4. This CDR3 is 16 amino acids long. As DNA, the CDR3 is TGTGCCAGCAGTTACGTTCGGACAGGGGGTAACTATGGCTACACCTTC. Protein: CASSYVRTGGNYGYTF.

The V call is TRBV6-1, the J call TRBJ2-7; TRBD1 matches at 7 bases. The CDR3 runs 13 residues. Germline assignment: CDR1 MNHNS and CDR2 SASEGT. V was pared by 11 bases and J by 0 bases, with 7 bases of the junction left unmatched. CDR3 residues: CAVRDSSSYEQYF. As DNA, the CDR3 is TGTGCCGTCCGGGACAGCAGCTCCTACGAGCAGTACTTC.

This chain joins TRBV7-2 and TRBJ1-5; 8 bases agree with TRBD1. The CDR3 is made up of 14 amino acids. Germline V gene lookup returns CDR1 SGHTA and CDR2 FQGNSA. Trimming took 5 bases from V and 6 from J; bases not matched to a gene: 6. The CDR3 bases are TGTGCCAGCAGCGCCGGACAGGGCCGTCAGCCCCAGCATTTT. Its protein product is CASSAGQGRQPQHF.